The 26 T cell receptor beta chains below were found in one sample sequenced in a study of CD8 T cells in ankylosing spondylitis. Whole-study results and caveats: Eight or nine highly homologous variants formed a TCR beta motif that appeared characteristic of ankylosing spondylitis blood.

TCRdb reanalysed the 5' RACE reads using MiXCR and keeps one entry per CDR3 protein. The data contain about 220,000 distinct CDR3 sequences, just under 7.5% of them singletons. No antigen has been assigned to these receptors. Sequencing was performed on blood, either unsorted or a sorted T cell fraction (not recorded which). The receptors shown here come from a male donor with ankylosing spondylitis.

This clonotype was recorded many times. This chain joins TRBV5-6 and TRBJ1-1; the D is unclear. Germline CDR1 and CDR2: SGHDT and YYEEEE. The CDR3 spans 14 residues. With 5 bases removed from V and 7 bases from J, the gap between germline ends came to 18 bases. The CDR3 DNA follows: TGTGCCAGCAGGACATCCGACATCTCTTTTGAAGCTTTCTTT. Translating gives CASRTSDISFEAFF.

This clonotype was picked up many times. The genes are TRBV27 and TRBJ1-2, with D unclear. Germline CDR1 and CDR2: MNHEY and SMNVEV (reference sequence). The CDR3 spans 15 residues. V lost 5 bases to trimming and J lost 1 base, with 14 bases between them. Here the CDR3 reads CASSPVGSFNYGYTF. The DNA for the CDR3 is TGTGCCAGCAGTCCGGTGGGCAGTTTTAACTATGGCTACACCTTC.

CDR3 sequence: CASSQLAGGTGEQYF. The CDR3 DNA sequence: TGCGCCAGCAGCCAACTAGCGGGAGGTACGGGGGAGCAGTACTTC. The chain employs TRBV4-1 and TRBJ2-7, with 11 bases identical to TRBD2. Germline V gene lookup returns CDR1 MGHRA and CDR2 YSYEKL. Trimming removed 2 bases from V and 7 bases from J; junction bases left unmatched: 7. This CDR3 is built from 15 residues.

This clonotype was detected many times. V and J are TRBV9 and TRBJ2-2; D is perhaps TRBD1 or TRBD2 (6 bases each). Trimming took 0 bases from V and 5 from J, leaving 17 bases between them. In germline, CDR1 is SGDLS, CDR2 YYNGEE. The CDR3 covers 17 residues. The CDR3 DNA reads TGTGCCAGCAGCGTAGTCGGAAAGGGGGGTCGGACCGGGGAGCTGTTTTTT. It yields the protein CASSVVGKGGRTGELFF.

V gene TRBV12-3 or TRBV12-4 combines with J gene TRBJ1-1; the match to TRBD1 covers 8 bases. V lost 5 bases, J lost 3 bases, and 5 bases stayed unmatched. The CDR3 contains 14 residues. In nucleotides, the CDR3 is TGTGCCAGCAGTATCCAGGGGGCGGACACTGAAGCTTTCTTT. Its translation: CASSIQGADTEAFF.

In its sample, this clonotype was seen many times. The chain couples TRBV29-1 to TRBJ1-2, with D perhaps TRBD1 (5 bases). The germline V gene encodes CDR1 SQVTM and CDR2 ANQGSEA. V lost 3 bases, J lost 6 bases, and 11 bases lay in between. This CDR3 region has 12 residues. DNA of the CDR3: TGCAGCGTTGAGCAGGGATCCCATGGCTACACCTTC. This codes for CSVEQGSHGYTF.

The gene calls are TRBV5-6 and TRBJ1-5, with no clear D. Germline V CDR1 and CDR2: SGHDT, YYEEEE. This CDR3 comprises 16 residues. V was cut by 0 bases and J by 1 base, with 11 bases left in between. The chain's CDR3 is CASSLGGEFSNQPQHF. The DNA of the CDR3 is TGTGCCAGCAGCTTGGGTGGGGAATTCAGCAATCAGCCCCAGCATTTT.

This clonotype was seen ten or more times. This chain joins TRBV27 and TRBJ1-5; a possible D gene is TRBD1 (6 bases). The germline V gene encodes CDR1 MNHEY and CDR2 SMNVEV (reference sequence). The V end lost 4 bases, the J end lost 4 bases, and 14 bases lay between the germline ends. The CDR3 has 15 amino acids. The CDR3 DNA is TGTGCCAGCAGTTCAAAGACAGGACTTAATCAGCCCCAGCATTTT. It yields the protein CASSSKTGLNQPQHF.

In DNA, the CDR3 is TGTGCCAGCAGCTTAGCGGGACACTTAGGCAATGAGCAGTTCTTC. Translated, it gives CASSLAGHLGNEQFF. The chain is built from TRBV11-2 and TRBJ2-1, with D possibly being TRBD1 (6 bases). The CDR3 sequence is 15 residues long. The ends were cut back, 1 base at V and 6 bases at J, with 13 bases in the middle. Germline values: CDR1 SGHAT, CDR2 FQNNGV.

This clonotype was counted many times. The rearrangement uses TRBV28 and TRBJ2-7; D may be TRBD1 (5 bases). V shed 4 bases and J shed 1 base, with 11 bases lying between them. This CDR3 is 14 amino acids long. Germline values: CDR1 MDHEN, CDR2 SYDVKM. CDR3 region: CASSSAGHSYEQYF. DNA of the CDR3: TGTGCCAGCAGTTCAGCAGGGCATTCCTACGAGCAGTACTTC.

This clonotype was recorded many times. J is TRBJ1-2 and V is TRBV29-1; D is unresolved. This CDR3 is built from 11 residues. Germline lookup yields CDR1 SQVTM and CDR2 ANQGSEA. Trimming removed 3 bases from V and 1 base from J, with 3 bases in between. The CDR3 here is CSVDDNYGYTF. The CDR3 DNA reads as TGCAGCGTTGATGATAACTATGGCTACACCTTC.

This clonotype was detected only a few times. The genes are TRBV27 and TRBJ2-3; perhaps TRBD2 as D (6 bases). The V end was cut by 7 bases, the J end by 8 bases, with 16 bases between. Germline lookup yields CDR1 MNHEY and CDR2 SMNVEV (reference sequence). The CDR3 has 13 amino acids. The CDR3: CASTLRGIGTQYF. The CDR3 DNA follows: TGTGCCAGCACCCTACGGGGGATAGGTACGCAGTATTTT.

This clonotype was seen a few times. V gene TRBV24-1 combines with J gene TRBJ2-3; 7 bases are a match to TRBD1. CDR1 and CDR2 (germline): KGHDR, SFDVKD. V dropped 0 bases and J dropped 3; count of bases not matched to a gene: 2. CDR3 length: 15 residues. The CDR3 here is CATSDLPTGTDTQYF. The CDR3 DNA follows: TGTGCCACCAGTGATTTGCCGACAGGGACAGATACGCAGTATTTT.

In this sample, this clonotype turned up many times. The genes are TRBV18 and TRBJ2-7, with D perhaps assigned TRBD1 or TRBD2 (5 bases each). Germline CDR1 and CDR2: KGHSH and LQKENI. This CDR3 has 14 amino acids. Between the trimmed V and J ends, which lost 1 base and 3 bases, there was a span of 10 bases. The CDR3 region has the DNA TGTGCCAGCTCACCACTGGGACGGAGCTACGAGCAGTACTTC. This gives the protein CASSPLGRSYEQYF.

CDR3 amino acids: CSVEGTGGACTF. The CDR3 coding sequence is TGCAGCGTTGAGGGGACAGGGGGCGCCTGCACCTTC. The chain employs TRBV29-1 and TRBJ1-2, with 12 nucleotides matching TRBD1. V was pared by 3 bases and J by 13 bases, with 6 bases of the junction left unmatched. From germline, CDR1 is SQVTM and CDR2 ANQGSEA. CDR3 size: 12 residues.

This clonotype was counted many times. In DNA, the CDR3 is TGTGCCAGCACCGCCTCCGGATACACTGAAGCTTTCTTT. It yields the protein CASTASGYTEAFF. This chain links TRBV28 with TRBJ1-1; D unclear. The ends were cut back, 7 bases at V and 3 bases at J, with 12 bases in the middle. CDR1 MDHEN and CDR2 SYDVKM come from the germline V gene. The CDR3 loop spans 13 amino acids.

This clonotype has at least ten counts. The CDR3 loop is CASSLPGLAGGANTGELFF. The CDR3 nucleotides are TGTGCCAGCAGCCTACCGGGACTAGCGGGAGGGGCGAACACCGGGGAGCTGTTTTTT. The chain recombines TRBV27 with TRBJ2-2; 16 nucleotides agree with TRBD2. Germline V gives CDR1 MNHEY, CDR2 SMNVEV (reference sequence). The CDR3 has 19 amino acids. Trimming cost V 6 bases and J 0 bases; bases outside gene matches: 7.

This clonotype was seen many times. The CDR3 nucleotides are TGCGCCAGCAGCCAAGGAGACATTAACGAGCAGTACTTC. Translation: CASSQGDINEQYF. J is TRBJ2-7 and V is TRBV4-1, with D unresolved. Between the trimmed V and J ends, which lost 1 base and 5 bases, there was a span of 9 bases. This CDR3 spans 13 amino acids. Germline CDR1 and CDR2: MGHRA and YSYEKL.

This clonotype was picked up many times. V usage is TRBV7-9 and J usage is TRBJ1-5; TRBD1 is a possible D gene (5 bases). Trimming removed 2 bases from V and 4 bases from J, with 9 bases in between. This CDR3 has 14 amino acids. CDR1 is SEHNR and CDR2 is FQNEAQ in the germline V gene (reference sequence). In nucleotides, the CDR3 is TGTGCCAGCAGCTTATTTGGGGGAAATCAGCCCCAGCATTTT. It translates to CASSLFGGNQPQHF.

This clonotype was detected a few times. The chain carries TRBV9 and TRBJ2-1; 7 nucleotides agree with TRBD2. The CDR3 consists of 16 residues. V was pared by 5 bases and J by 0 bases, with 8 bases of the junction left unmatched. Germline V gene lookup returns CDR1 SGDLS and CDR2 YYNGEE. In DNA, the CDR3 is TGTGCCAGCAGGGGCGCTAGCGGCAGCTCCTACAATGAGCAGTTCTTC. The encoded protein is CASRGASGSSYNEQFF.

This clonotype has a count of ten or more. The gene calls are TRBV5-1 and TRBJ1-6; D gene ambiguous. CDR1 SGHRS and CDR2 YFSETQ come from the germline V gene. The V gene lost 1 base and the J gene lost 7 bases, with 6 bases spanning the gap. CDR3 size: 13 residues. CDR3 amino acids: CASSLLSNSPLHF. The DNA of the CDR3 is TGCGCCAGCAGCTTGCTGAGCAATTCACCCCTCCACTTT.

The table lists this clonotype with many counts. The V and J genes are TRBV7-3 and TRBJ2-1; D is unclear. The germline CDR1 and CDR2 sequences are SGHTA and FQGTGA. This CDR3 has 15 residues. The ends were cut back, 0 bases at V and 4 bases at J, with 10 bases in the middle. CDR3 in amino acids: CASSLTGYTYNEQFF. The CDR3 nucleotides are TGTGCCAGCAGCTTAACGGGTTACACTTACAATGAGCAGTTCTTC.

This clonotype was counted ten times or more. The gene calls are TRBV7-9 and TRBJ2-3; perhaps TRBD2 as D (6 bases). The CDR3 loop spans 17 amino acids. V lost 3 bases to trimming and J lost 6 bases, with 22 bases between them. Germline V CDR1 and CDR2: SEHNR, FQNEAQ (reference sequence). CDR3: CASSFRRGLRTSDTQYF. CDR3 nucleotide sequence: TGTGCCAGCAGCTTTCGGAGGGGACTCCGAACGTCCGATACGCAGTATTTT.

This clonotype was seen at least ten times. The V and J genes are TRBV27 and TRBJ1-2, with 7 bases identical to TRBD1. Germline CDR1 MNHEY, CDR2 SMNVEV (reference sequence). This CDR3 has 16 residues. J was trimmed by 4 bases and V by 1 base; bases with no gene match: 9. The CDR3 loop reads CASSLFPGQHFYGYTF. CDR3 bases: TGTGCCAGCAGTTTATTTCCGGGACAGCATTTCTATGGCTACACCTTC.

This clonotype has at least ten counts. The chain employs TRBV12-3 or TRBV12-4 and TRBJ1-5; D not resolved. The CDR3 runs 13 residues. V lost 8 bases, J lost 9 bases, and 17 bases lay in between. The CDR3 reads CASGLGSPRPQHF. For the CDR3, the DNA is TGTGCCAGCGGTCTTGGCTCGCCGCGGCCCCAGCATTTT.

In this sample, this clonotype turned up many times. CDR3: CASRGQGYSGNTIYF. As DNA, the CDR3 is TGTGCCAGCAGGGGCCAAGGGTACTCTGGAAACACCATATATTTT. The rearrangement links TRBV6-6 to TRBJ1-3; D gene uncertain. The germline V gene encodes CDR1 MNHNY and CDR2 SVGAGI (reference sequence). The CDR3 spans 15 residues. V gave up 6 bases and J gave up 0 bases, with 12 bases separating them.